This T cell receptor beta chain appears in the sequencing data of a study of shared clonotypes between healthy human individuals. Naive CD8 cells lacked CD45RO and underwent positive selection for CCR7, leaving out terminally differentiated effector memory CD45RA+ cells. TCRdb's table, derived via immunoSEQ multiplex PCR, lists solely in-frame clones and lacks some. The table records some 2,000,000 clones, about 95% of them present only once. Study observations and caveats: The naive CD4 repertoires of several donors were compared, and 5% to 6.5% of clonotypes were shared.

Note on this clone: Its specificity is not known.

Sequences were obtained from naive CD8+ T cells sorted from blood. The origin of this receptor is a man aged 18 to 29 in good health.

Here the CDR3 DNA reads TGTGCCAGCAGCTTGGGGGACAGATTTCTTGGCTACACCTTC. Translation: CASSLGDRFLGYTF. The rearrangement joins TRBV5-6 to TRBJ1-2, with 7 bases that match TRBD1. The length of the CDR3 is 14 residues. The V and J ends lost 0 bases and 7 bases, in that order; junction bases with no gene match: 6. Per the germline V gene, CDR1 is SGHDT and CDR2 is YYEEEE.